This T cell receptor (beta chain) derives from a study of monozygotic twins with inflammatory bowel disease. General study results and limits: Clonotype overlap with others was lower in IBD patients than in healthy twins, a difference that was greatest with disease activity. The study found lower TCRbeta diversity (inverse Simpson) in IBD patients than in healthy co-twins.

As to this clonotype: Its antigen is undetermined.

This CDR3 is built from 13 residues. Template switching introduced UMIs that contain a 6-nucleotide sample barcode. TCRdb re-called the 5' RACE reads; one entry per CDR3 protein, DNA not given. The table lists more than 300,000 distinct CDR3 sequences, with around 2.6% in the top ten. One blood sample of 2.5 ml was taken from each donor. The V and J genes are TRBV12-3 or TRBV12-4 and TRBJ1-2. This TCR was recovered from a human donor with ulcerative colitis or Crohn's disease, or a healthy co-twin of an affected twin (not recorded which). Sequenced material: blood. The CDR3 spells CASSPGLSGGYTF.